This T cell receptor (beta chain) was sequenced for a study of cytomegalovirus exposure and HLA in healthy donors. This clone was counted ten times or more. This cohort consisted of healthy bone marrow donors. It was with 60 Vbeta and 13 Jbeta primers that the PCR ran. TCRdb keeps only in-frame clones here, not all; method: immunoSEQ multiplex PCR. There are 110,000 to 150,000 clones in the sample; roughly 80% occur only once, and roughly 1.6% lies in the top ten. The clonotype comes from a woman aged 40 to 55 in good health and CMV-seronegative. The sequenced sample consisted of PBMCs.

The chain's CDR3 is CATTRLDSYEQYF. The DNA for the CDR3 is TGTGCCACCACACGACTGGACAGCTACGAGCAGTACTTC. This chain connects TRBV2 to TRBJ2-7; a weak D match, TRBD1 (6 bases). The V and J ends lost 10 bases and 3 bases respectively, with 16 bases between them. From germline, CDR1 is SNHLY and CDR2 FYNNEI. This CDR3 is built from 13 residues.